These 14 T cell receptor beta chains were all obtained from the same sample, sequenced in a study of blood T cell repertoires in COVID-19. Clones were sequenced by immunoSEQ multiplex PCR, and TCRdb holds only the in-frame ones, with some missing. The sample has approximately 280,000 clones, 84% seen once. The specimen was peripheral blood. The receptors were gathered from a human donor with COVID-19, enrolled during active disease. The donor label of this sample is uncertain.

The rearrangement joins TRBV7-9 to TRBJ1-1; 7 bases are a match to TRBD1. The CDR3 totals 13 residues. Per the germline V gene, CDR1 is SEHNR and CDR2 is FQNEAQ (reference sequence). Trimming removed 5 bases from V and 3 bases from J; junction bases left unmatched: 3. As DNA, the CDR3 is TGTGCCAGCAGCCCCAGGGGGGACACTGAAGCTTTCTTT. Translating it yields CASSPRGDTEAFF.

The chain has TRBV19 and TRBJ2-1; 8 bases line up with TRBD2. V was clipped by 6 bases and J by 2 bases; unmatched bases: 3. The CDR3 is made up of 14 amino acids. The V gene's germline CDR1 is LNHDA and CDR2 SQIVND (reference sequence). CDR3 in amino acids: CASSLSGTYNEQFF. The DNA of the CDR3 is TGTGCCAGTAGCCTTAGCGGGACCTACAATGAGCAGTTCTTC.

The V gene is TRBV30, the J gene TRBJ2-7; 9 nucleotides align to TRBD2. The germline V gene encodes CDR1 GTSNPN and CDR2 SVGIG (reference sequence). With 7 bases clipped from V and 2 bases from J, the junction kept 9 bases outside the gene matches. The CDR3 is 14 amino acids. The CDR3 DNA is TGTGCCTACAAGCGGGAGGAGAGGACCTACGAGCAGTACTTC. Protein product: CAYKREERTYEQYF.

This chain joins TRBV20-1 and TRBJ1-4; D is possibly TRBD1 (5 bases). The V end was cut by 3 bases, the J end by 4 bases, with 12 bases between. Germline lookup yields CDR1 DFQATT and CDR2 SNEGSKA (reference sequence). The CDR3 spans 14 residues. Written as DNA, the CDR3 is TGCAGTGCTAGTGATCGACAGCTTAATGAAAAACTGTTTTTT. Amino acid sequence: CSASDRQLNEKLFF.

This clone appeared a few times. V and J are TRBV5-4 and TRBJ1-2; D is unclear. There are 15 residues in the CDR3. CDR1 is SGHNT and CDR2 is YYREEE in the germline V gene (reference sequence). Trimming cost V 4 bases and J 14 bases, with 27 bases left between them. The CDR3 loop is CASSPTGIPHHRGTF. The CDR3 DNA follows: TGTGCCAGCAGCCCTACGGGGATCCCCCACCATCGGGGAACCTTC.

V gene TRBV5-5 combines with J gene TRBJ2-1, with D perhaps matching TRBD1 (5 bases). Germline V gives CDR1 SGHKS, CDR2 YYEKEE (reference sequence). Trimming cost V 5 bases and J 7 bases, with 19 bases left between them. The CDR3 spans 15 residues. The CDR3 sequence is CASSSAGAALNEQFF. In DNA form, the CDR3 reads TGTGCCAGCAGTTCAGCTGGGGCCGCTCTTAATGAGCAGTTCTTC.

The chain links TRBV19 to TRBJ1-5; 10 nucleotides match TRBD1. The CDR3 runs to 17 residues. CDR1 is LNHDA and CDR2 is SQIVND in the germline V gene (reference sequence). After removal of 3 bases from V and 7 bases from J, the junction contained 12 bases not matched to a gene. The CDR3 bases are TGTGCCAGTAGTATCCGGGGACAGGGGATCTTTAAACAGCCCCAGCATTTT. It translates to CASSIRGQGIFKQPQHF.

This sequence joins TRBV28 and TRBJ1-2; 8 bases fit TRBD1. CDR1 and CDR2 from the germline V gene are MDHEN and SYDVKM. CDR3 size: 16 residues. Unmatched junction bases numbered 8, after V lost 4 bases and J lost 1 base. CDR3 loop: CASSSTGGLFNYGYTF. CDR3 DNA sequence: TGTGCCAGCAGTTCAACAGGGGGTTTGTTTAACTATGGCTACACCTTC.

Points on this clone: The same CDR3 arises from other DNA sequences in this sample as well. This chain uses TRBV11-3 with TRBJ2-3; 12 nucleotides match TRBD2. With 5 bases clipped from V and 1 base from J, the junction kept 4 bases outside the gene matches. Germline V gene sequence: CDR1 SGHNT, CDR2 YENEEA. CDR3 length: 16 residues. The CDR3 is CASSPGTSGRTDTQYF. CDR3 nucleotides: TGTGCCAGCAGCCCCGGGACTAGCGGGCGCACAGATACGCAGTATTTT.

This sequence joins TRBV28 and TRBJ2-7; 10 nucleotides align to TRBD1. The V gene end was trimmed by 6 bases and the J gene end by 3 bases; junction bases not matched to a gene: 8. This CDR3 is built from 15 residues. Germline CDR1 reads MDHEN; CDR2 reads SYDVKM. The CDR3 region has the DNA TGTGCCAGCAGAGACTTCCGGGACAGGGGCTACGAGCAGTACTTC. Translation gives CASRDFRDRGYEQYF.

The chain joins TRBV12-5 to TRBJ2-3; D call uncertain. V was trimmed by 3 bases and J by 1 base, leaving 14 bases between them. CDR1 and CDR2 (germline): LGHNT, FRNRAP. This CDR3 is 16 amino acids long. Here the CDR3 reads CASGFGPGGGTDTQYF. The CDR3 nucleotides are TGTGCTAGTGGTTTTGGCCCTGGTGGAGGCACAGATACGCAGTATTTT.

The chain links TRBV5-6 to TRBJ2-7; 9 nucleotides line up with TRBD2. Unmatched junction bases numbered 8, after V lost 4 bases and J lost 3 bases. Germline CDR1 is SGHDT and CDR2 is YYEEEE. There are 15 residues in the CDR3. CDR3 nucleotide sequence: TGTGCCAGCAGCCGGCCGCTAGCGGGGTACTACGAGCAGTACTTC. The encoded protein is CASSRPLAGYYEQYF.

The chain recombines TRBV11-2 with TRBJ1-1; tentative D call: TRBD1 (5 bases). This CDR3 is 13 amino acids long. Germline assignment: CDR1 SGHAT and CDR2 FQNNGV. V dropped 7 bases and J dropped 0 bases, with 9 bases sitting between them. The CDR3 loop reads CASTRQMNTEAFF. DNA of the CDR3: TGTGCCAGCACCCGACAGATGAACACTGAAGCTTTCTTT.

The chain recombines TRBV28 with TRBJ1-3; a weak D match, TRBD1 (6 bases). The V end lost 5 bases, the J end lost 0 bases, and 14 bases lay between the germline ends. CDR1 is MDHEN and CDR2 is SYDVKM in the germline V gene. The CDR3 has 16 residues. CDR3 region: CASSQDSLFSGNTIYF. In DNA, the CDR3 is TGTGCCAGCAGTCAGGACAGCCTCTTCTCTGGAAACACCATATATTTT.